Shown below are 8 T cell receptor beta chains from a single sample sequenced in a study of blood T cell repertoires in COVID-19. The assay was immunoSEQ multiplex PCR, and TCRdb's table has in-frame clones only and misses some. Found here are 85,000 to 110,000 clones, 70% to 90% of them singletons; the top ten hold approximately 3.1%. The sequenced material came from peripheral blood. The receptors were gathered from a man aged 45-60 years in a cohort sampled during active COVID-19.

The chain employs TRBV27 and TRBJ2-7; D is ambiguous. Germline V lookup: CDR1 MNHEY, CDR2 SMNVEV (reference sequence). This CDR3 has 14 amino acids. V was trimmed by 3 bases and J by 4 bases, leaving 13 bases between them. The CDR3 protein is CASSFGRSPYEQYV. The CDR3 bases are TGTGCCAGCAGTTTTGGCAGGTCCCCGTACGAGCAGTACGTC.

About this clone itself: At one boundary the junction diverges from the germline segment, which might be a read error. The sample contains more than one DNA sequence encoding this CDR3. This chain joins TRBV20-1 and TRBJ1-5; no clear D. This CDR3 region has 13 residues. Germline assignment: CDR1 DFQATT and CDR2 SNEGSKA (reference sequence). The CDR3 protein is CSASSGVNQPQHF. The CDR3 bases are TGCAGCGCTAGTTCCGGGGTCAATCAGCCCCAGCATTTT.

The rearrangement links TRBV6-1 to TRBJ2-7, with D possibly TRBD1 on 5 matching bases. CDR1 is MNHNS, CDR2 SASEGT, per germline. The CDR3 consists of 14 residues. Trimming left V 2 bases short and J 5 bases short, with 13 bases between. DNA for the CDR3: TGTGCCAGCAGTGAACCGCCAGGGTTCAACGAGCAGTACTTC. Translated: CASSEPPGFNEQYF.

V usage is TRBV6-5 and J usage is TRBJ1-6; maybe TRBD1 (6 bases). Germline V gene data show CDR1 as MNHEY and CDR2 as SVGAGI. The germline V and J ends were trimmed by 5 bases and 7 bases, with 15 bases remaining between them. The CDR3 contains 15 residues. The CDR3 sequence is CASSLKQGSNSPLHF. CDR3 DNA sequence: TGTGCCAGCAGTCTGAAACAGGGTAGCAATTCACCCCTCCACTTT.

CDR3 residues: CASSLIWERESTDTQYF. The DNA of the CDR3 is TGTGCCAGCAGTCTCATATGGGAGCGGGAGAGCACAGATACGCAGTATTTT. The chain recombines TRBV5-6 with TRBJ2-3, with TRBD2 matching over 8 bases. CDR3 length equals 17 residues. Trimming took 5 bases from V and 0 from J; bases not matched to a gene: 11. CDR1 SGHDT and CDR2 YYEEEE come from the germline V gene.

The CDR3 DNA reads TGCGCCAGCAGCCAAGGGGACAGGGGGGTCCGTGCAGGGGCCAACGTCCTGACTTTC. Translated: CASSQGDRGVRAGANVLTF. This sequence joins TRBV4-1 and TRBJ2-6, with 11 bases matching TRBD1. Germline V CDR1 and CDR2: MGHRA, YSYEKL. V trimming: 1 base; J trimming: 4 bases; junction bases outside the gene matches: 9. CDR3 size: 19 residues.

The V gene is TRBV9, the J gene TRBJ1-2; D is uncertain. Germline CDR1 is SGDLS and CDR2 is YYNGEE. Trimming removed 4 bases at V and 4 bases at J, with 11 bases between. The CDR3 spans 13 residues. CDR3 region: CASSLTETYGYTF. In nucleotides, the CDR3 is TGTGCCAGCAGCCTTACAGAGACCTATGGCTACACCTTC.

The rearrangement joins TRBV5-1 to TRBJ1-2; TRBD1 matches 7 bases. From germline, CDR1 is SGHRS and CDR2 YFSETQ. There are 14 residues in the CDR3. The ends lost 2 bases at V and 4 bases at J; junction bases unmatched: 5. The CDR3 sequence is CASSFEGAGYGYTF. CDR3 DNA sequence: TGCGCCAGCAGCTTTGAGGGGGCGGGCTATGGCTACACCTTC.